The rows below give T cell receptor beta chains drawn from one sample of a study of cytotoxic CD8 clonotypes in ibrutinib-treated CLL. Sequencing used immunoSEQ multiplex PCR; TCRdb keeps in-frame clones, though not all of them. The data show approximately 160,000 clones, 70% to 90% seen once. Sequencing used PBMCs, obtained at disease progression, from a patient treated with ibrutinib. These receptors all come from a human donor with chronic lymphocytic leukemia. Each CDR3 is given with its conserved first and last residue. The order of the fields is clone size, J gene, D gene, V gene, CDR3 DNA, CDR3 protein. The D gene is left open where the match is weak. Part of the rows lack a size; the others show once, few, many or a class for expanded clones.

size: once; J: TRBJ2-7; D: -; V: TRBV19; DNA: TGTGCCAGTAGTATAGAGGTGGGGATCTACGAGCAGTACTTC; CDR3: CASSIEVGIYEQYF
size: -; J: TRBJ2-2; D: -; V: TRBV7-9; DNA: TGTGCCAGCTCTACCGGGGAGCTGTTTTTT; CDR3: CASSTGELFF
size: -; J: TRBJ2-1; D: -; V: TRBV27; DNA: TGTGCCAGCACGGCAGGGGGGAATGAGCAGTTCTTC; CDR3: CASTAGGNEQFF
size: -; J: TRBJ1-2; D: -; V: TRBV6-6; DNA: TGTGCCAGCAGTTACTCGGGGGGAAGTGACTATGGCTACACCTTC; CDR3: CASSYSGGSDYGYTF
size: -; J: TRBJ2-1; D: -; V: TRBV27; DNA: TGTGCCAGCACTCCCGGGTACTTAGCCTACAATGAGCAGTTCTTC; CDR3: CASTPGYLAYNEQFF
size: -; J: TRBJ2-2; D: TRBD2; V: TRBV13; DNA: TGTGCCAGCAGCTTAGGCCTGGGACTAGCGGGAATCCCCCCCGGGGAGCTGTTTTTT; CDR3: CASSLGLGLAGIPPGELFF
size: -; J: TRBJ1-2; D: -; V: TRBV19; DNA: TGTGCCAGTAGTTTATATCAGTTCGCCCAGAACTATGGCTACACCTTC; CDR3: CASSLYQFAQNYGYTF
size: -; J: TRBJ2-7; D: TRBD2; V: TRBV6-5; DNA: TGTGCCAGCAGCCAGGGACTACCCTTGTACGAGCAGTACTTC; CDR3: CASSQGLPLYEQYF
size: -; J: TRBJ1-1; D: TRBD1; V: TRBV19; DNA: TGTGCCAGTAGTCCGAGGACAGGGAGGAACACTGAAGCTTTCTTT; CDR3: CASSPRTGRNTEAFF
size: -; J: TRBJ2-1; D: -; V: TRBV19; DNA: TGTGCCAGTAGTATATTTGGCGGGACGGGATACAATGAGCAGTTCTTC; CDR3: CASSIFGGTGYNEQFF
size: -; J: TRBJ1-1; D: -; V: TRBV19; DNA: TGTGCCAGTAGTATAGTGTTGCAGATGAACACTGAAGCTTTCTTT; CDR3: CASSIVLQMNTEAFF
size: -; J: TRBJ2-1; D: -; V: TRBV6-1; DNA: TGTGCCAGCAGCGACCTGTACGAGCAGTTCTTC; CDR3: CASSDLYEQFF
size: -; J: TRBJ1-1; D: -; V: TRBV30; DNA: TGTGCCTGGAGGATCCATATAGAAGCTTTCTTT; CDR3: CAWRIHIEAFF
size: -; J: TRBJ2-7; D: -; V: TRBV5-1; DNA: TGCGCCAGCAGCTTGGGGACTAATAACGAGCAGTACTTC; CDR3: CASSLGTNNEQYF
size: -; J: TRBJ2-1; D: TRBD2; V: TRBV7-2; DNA: TGTGCCAGCAGCCCGGGTTTCGGGAGGGGTGGTTACAATGAGCAGTTCTTC; CDR3: CASSPGFGRGGYNEQFF
size: -; J: TRBJ1-1; D: TRBD1; V: TRBV19; DNA: TGTGCCACCCTTTCCGAACCCTCAGGGGGCGCGTACACTGAAGCTTTCTTT; CDR3: CATLSEPSGGAYTEAFF
size: -; J: TRBJ2-2; D: -; V: TRBV6-5; DNA: TGTGCCAGCAACCGGATTGGAGGCACCGGGGAGCTGTTTTTT; CDR3: CASNRIGGTGELFF
size: -; J: TRBJ1-3; D: -; V: TRBV5-4; DNA: TGTGCCAGCAGCCTCCATACAGGTAGTGTTGGAAACACCATATATTTT; CDR3: CASSLHTGSVGNTIYF
size: few; J: TRBJ2-7; D: TRBD2; V: TRBV2; DNA: TGTGCCAGCAGACAGCCCCTAGCGGGAGACTACTACGAGCAGTACTTC; CDR3: CASRQPLAGDYYEQYF
size: -; J: TRBJ1-4; D: -; V: TRBV6-1; DNA: TGTGCCAGCAGGGAGGGCGCGGCTAATGAAAAACTGTTTTTT; CDR3: CASREGAANEKLFF
size: -; J: TRBJ1-1; D: -; V: TRBV30; DNA: TGTGCCTGGAGTAGAGGGAGTGAAGCTTTCTTT; CDR3: CAWSRGSEAFF
size: -; J: TRBJ2-3; D: TRBD2; V: TRBV11-3; DNA: TGTGCCAGCAGCTTAGACGGACTAGCGGGACCAGATACGCAGTATTTT; CDR3: CASSLDGLAGPDTQYF
size: few; J: TRBJ2-7; D: -; V: TRBV4-1; DNA: TGCGCCAGCAGCCAAGTTTTGTCCGGGAACGAGCAGTACTTC; CDR3: CASSQVLSGNEQYF
size: -; J: TRBJ2-2; D: TRBD1; V: TRBV28; DNA: TGTGCCAGCAGATCAGGGGGCGACACCGGGGAGCTGTTTTTT; CDR3: CASRSGGDTGELFF
size: -; J: TRBJ1-2; D: TRBD1; V: TRBV5-1; DNA: TGCGCCAGCAGCTCAGGTTTTACAGGGGGCCATGGCTACACCTTC; CDR3: CASSSGFTGGHGYTF
size: -; J: TRBJ2-2; D: TRBD2; V: TRBV2; DNA: TGTGCCAGCAGTGACTTAGCGGGAGTTACCGGGGAGCTGTTTTTT; CDR3: CASSDLAGVTGELFF
size: -; J: TRBJ2-3; D: -; V: TRBV12-2; DNA: TGTGCAAGTCGCCCTCGACTAGCGGGGAGCACAGATACGCAGTATTTT; CDR3: CASRPRLAGSTDTQYF
size: -; J: TRBJ2-7; D: -; V: TRBV30; DNA: TGTGCCTGGAGTACCCCGGCGCTGCGAGGGGGCTACGAGCAGTACTTC; CDR3: CAWSTPALRGGYEQYF
size: -; J: TRBJ1-1; D: TRBD1; V: TRBV6-1; DNA: TGTGCCAGCAGAGCGGGACAGGGGAGCGCTGAAGCTTTCTTT; CDR3: CASRAGQGSAEAFF
size: -; J: TRBJ1-2; D: TRBD1; V: TRBV30; DNA: TGTGCCTACCATCAGGGGGCTGGTGGCTACACCTTC; CDR3: CAYHQGAGGYTF
size: -; J: TRBJ1-2; D: -; V: TRBV11-2; DNA: TGTGCCAGCAGCTTAGAACGGACGGTGTACTATGGCTACACCTTC; CDR3: CASSLERTVYYGYTF
size: -; J: TRBJ2-2; D: TRBD2; V: TRBV23-1; DNA: TGCGCCAGCAGCAACCCGGGACTAGACGAAACCGGGGAGCTGTTTTTT; CDR3: CASSNPGLDETGELFF
size: -; J: TRBJ1-4; D: -; V: TRBV27; DNA: TGTGCCAGCAGTATCCACAGGGCGACTAATGAAAAACTGTTTTTT; CDR3: CASSIHRATNEKLFF
size: -; J: TRBJ2-6; D: TRBD2; V: TRBV28; DNA: TGTGCCAGCAGCCGACTTATTCACCAGGGAGGGTCTGGGGCCAACGTCCTGACTTTC; CDR3: CASSRLIHQGGSGANVLTF
size: -; J: TRBJ1-2; D: -; V: TRBV2; DNA: TGTGCCAGGGACCGGTCGGGCGGGGTTTCCAGTAACTATGGCTACACCTTC; CDR3: CARDRSGGVSSNYGYTF
size: -; J: TRBJ2-7; D: -; V: TRBV5-1; DNA: TGCGCCAGCAGCCGCAGAAACTACGAGCAGTACTTC; CDR3: CASSRRNYEQYF
size: -; J: TRBJ1-1; D: TRBD1; V: TRBV28; DNA: TGTGCCAGCAGTTCGGGACAGATGAACACTGAAGCTTTCTTT; CDR3: CASSSGQMNTEAFF
size: few; J: TRBJ1-5; D: -; V: TRBV6-5; DNA: TGTGCCAGCAGGCTTGGACGGTTTAGAGGGCCCCAGCATTTT; CDR3: CASRLGRFRGPQHF
size: -; J: TRBJ1-2; D: TRBD1; V: TRBV12-5; DNA: TGTGCTAGTGACCTTGACAGGGGGATCTATGGCTACACCTTC; CDR3: CASDLDRGIYGYTF
size: few; J: TRBJ1-2; D: TRBD1; V: TRBV2; DNA: TGTGCCAGCAGTGCAGACAGGGACTCGAACTATGGCTACACCTTC; CDR3: CASSADRDSNYGYTF
size: -; J: TRBJ1-2; D: -; V: TRBV28; DNA: TGTGCCAGCAGCATTAACTATGGCTACACCTTC; CDR3: CASSINYGYTF
size: -; J: TRBJ1-3; D: -; V: TRBV6-1; DNA: TGTGCCAGCACCGACATAACCTCTGGAAACACCATATATTTT; CDR3: CASTDITSGNTIYF
size: -; J: TRBJ1-2; D: TRBD1; V: TRBV30; DNA: TGTGCCTGGAGTACGGACAGGGGGCCGTATGGCTACACCTTC; CDR3: CAWSTDRGPYGYTF
size: -; J: TRBJ1-5; D: -; V: TRBV4-2; DNA: TGTGCCAGCAGCCTGAGCGCCAATCAGCCCCAGCATTTT; CDR3: CASSLSANQPQHF
size: -; J: TRBJ1-1; D: -; V: TRBV6-1; DNA: TGTGCCAGCAGAGCGCCAGTGAACACTGAAGCTTTCTTT; CDR3: CASRAPVNTEAFF
size: once; J: TRBJ1-2; D: -; V: TRBV5-4; DNA: TGTGCCAGCATCCCAGCCGGGGGCGCGGTTGGCTACACCTTC; CDR3: CASIPAGGAVGYTF